The entry below describes one T cell receptor beta chain. This sample is part of a study of T cell changes during pregnancy in multiple sclerosis. Clones were sequenced by immunoSEQ multiplex PCR, and TCRdb holds only the in-frame ones, with some missing. Among 56,000 or so clones listed, 80% to 90% were seen once. With 5 bases removed from V and 2 bases from J, the gap between germline ends came to 15 bases. Germline V gene lookup returns CDR1 SGHTA and CDR2 FQGNSA. CDR3 length: 15 residues. This TCR was sampled from a female donor with multiple sclerosis, enrolled in a pregnancy study. The sequences come from CD4+ T cells from peripheral blood mononuclear cells, collected in the third trimester of pregnancy. This sequence joins TRBV7-2 and TRBJ1-2; perhaps TRBD1 as D (6 bases). CDR3 DNA sequence: TGTGCCAGCAGCCCGCGACAGGTTGTAAACTATGGCTACACCTTC. Translation gives CASSPRQVVNYGYTF.